The present entry profiles one TCR beta chain with its context. Time point denoted: after neoadjuvant nivolumab, at surgical resection. Libraries were prepared by immunoSEQ multiplex PCR; TCRdb keeps only in-frame clonotypes and omits some of them. The repertoire holds about 14,000 clones, with about 71% as singletons. The data stem from a study of neoadjuvant anti-PD-1 for oral cavity cancer. Sequenced material: PBMCs, taken after nivolumab (anti-PD-1) treatment. The origin of this receptor is a person aged 40 to 85 with oral cavity squamous cell carcinoma.

The DNA for the CDR3 is TGTGCCAGCAGGGACCCAGGCGGGGTTGCCTACGAGCAGTACTTC. Its translation: CASRDPGGVAYEQYF. The chain joins TRBV2 to TRBJ2-7, with D possibly matching TRBD2 (6 bases). This CDR3 comprises 15 residues. Between the trimmed V and J ends, which lost 6 bases and 2 bases, there was a span of 17 bases. CDR1 and CDR2 from the germline V gene are SNHLY and FYNNEI.